Described below is a single TCR beta chain sequence and its context. Its binding antigen is unknown. It has no much larger one-base neighbor in the sample; base qualities were not kept. This sample was included in a study of blood T cells in healthy people across ages (dated by TCRdb to between 2015 and 2017). At the level of the whole study: In model experiments, roughly one uniquely barcoded TCR beta cDNA molecule per two T cells was captured by template switching. Age-related changes in TCR beta repertoire diversity were measured in the study by deep sequencing normalized with unique cDNA molecular identifiers. The donors were split into four age groups: young (average 16 years), middle-aged (roughly 40), aged (roughly 65) and long-lived (over 80). For two donors (one aged 18 to 29 and one aged 80 or older), the study analyzed two additional independent replicas of 1 million unique cDNA reads from the same blood draw. To avoid experimental bias, donors of different ages were spread randomly across the sequencing lanes.

The roughly 37 donors, aged about 6 to 90 years, were systemically healthy Caucasian individuals from Russia. Approximately 9.3 milliliters of peripheral blood were collected from each donor into EDTA-treated Vacutainer tubes. Ficoll-Paque density-gradient centrifugation was used to isolate PBMCs, with at least 7 million obtained per sample. Total RNA was extracted from PBMCs with Trizol reagent, with at least 6 micrograms obtained per sample. For every donor, an aliquot of PBMCs went through flow cytometry to measure the percentages of naive CD45RAhigh/CD27high T cells. Results and caveats for the whole study, not just this receptor: Compared with the aged group, more naive CD4+ T cells, fewer expanded clones and increased TCR diversity were shown by the long-lived group, suggesting age selection. Estimates of total diversity from one million sequenced T cells were regarded as lower bounds and underestimates. As age increased, observed TCR beta diversity per million T cells dropped in a roughly linear way, and a significant reduction was already evident by age 40. Because the CMV infection status of the donors was unknown, age-related changes in expanded clonotypes may potentially have been confounded. Because profiling used bulk unsorted PBMCs, naive and antigen-experienced compartments could not be compared conclusively. The percentage of naive T cells measured by flow cytometry correlated strongly with observed TCR beta diversity.

Library creation used 5' RACE. TCRdb records Illumina HiSeq 2500 as the sequencer. A second PCR of roughly 7 to 11 cycles was performed with a sample-barcoded 5' primer and a J-beta primer mix. A unique molecular identifier was introduced onto each TCR beta cDNA molecule by a template-switch 5' adaptor carrying 12 random nucleotides. At least 2.5 million CDR3-containing paired-end reads were obtained from each sample. The Mint cDNA synthesis kit, primed by a TRBC-specific oligonucleotide, was used to synthesize first-strand cDNA from all RNA. All cDNA was treated with uracil-DNA glycosylase and then went through a first 18-cycle PCR with the universal primers M1SS and BC2_uni_R. In the source study's methods: For normalization, 1 million high-quality reads were randomly selected from each sample, with every read carrying a distinct molecular identifier. Instead of being binned into consensus sequences, reads with shared molecular identifiers were discarded. MiTCR, set to a Q25 quality threshold and the strictest error-elimination algorithm, was used for CDR3 identification, clonotype clustering and error correction. A nonparametric unseen species model using Euler transformation provided a lower-bound estimate of total TCR beta diversity. TCRdb took the public reads, trimmed them with fastp at Q25, ran MiXCR for clone calling and kept in-frame beta chains. Rows are combined by CDR3 protein, so each entry shows the most common genes and DNA. The V and J calls and clone size come from TCRdb's table, not from the authors' own analysis. The sample table lists some 900,000 distinct CDR3 sequences, about 44% of them with a count of one. 13% of the sample is held by the ten biggest clonotypes.

The cysteine opens and the phenylalanine closes a CDR3 of 13 amino acids. Left in the record is the CDR3 DNA by itself, 39 bases read in frame from the first base. Deletion took 7 bases off V and 7 bases off J, with a span of 11 bases between the germline ends. The TCR originated in a man aged 25 to 40 in good health. Sequencing was done on a sample of blood. Recombination connected TRBV12-3 or TRBV12-4 to TRBJ1-6; the D gene is not confidently resolved. The sequenced DNA is TGTGCCAGCACCCTGACGGGAAATTCACCCCTCCACTTT. Translated, this is CASTLTGNSPLHF.